Presented here are 5 T cell receptor delta chains from one specimen sequenced in a study of human gamma delta and Vdelta1 T cells (dated by TCRdb to the late 2010s). The library was built by means of PCR. The data were produced on an Illumina MiSeq. Clones were re-identified by TCRdb from the public reads with CATT, and rows with the same DNA were merged. The sample table lists 4,300 or so delta-chain clones, about 24% of them with a count of one. The ten largest clones take up over 55% of the sample. Sequencing was carried out using naive CD27+ Vdelta1 gamma-delta T cells from blood. Source of these receptors: a human donor in good health.

Turning to this clone: One end of the junction varies from germline; a read error may be responsible. This chain joins TRDV1 and TRDJ2; D is possibly TRDD3 (6 bases). The CDR3 sequence is 19 residues long. Germline CDR1 and CDR2: TSWWSYY and QGS. Here the CDR3 DNA reads TGTGCTCTTGGGGAACTACAACGGCCACTGGGAGCTTTGACAGCACAGCTCTTCTTT. It translates to CALGELQRPLGALTAQLFF.

Concerning this clone itself: Since a much larger clone is just one base distant, this may be a read error. This sequence joins TRDV1 and TRDJ1; D unclear. This CDR3 is built from 13 residues. Germline CDR1 and CDR2: TSWWSYY and QGS. With 1 base removed from V and 8 bases from J, the gap between germline ends came to 11 bases. The CDR3 sequence: CALGERIGAKLIF. Here the CDR3 DNA reads TGTGCTCTTGGGGAACGCATCGGGGCCAAACTCATCTTT.

By frequency in the sample, this clone is medium-sized. The same CDR3 is also encoded by other DNA sequences in this sample. The chain carries TRDV1 and TRDJ1, with 8 bases lining up with TRDD3. CDR1 is TSWWSYY and CDR2 is QGS in the germline V gene. J was trimmed by 3 bases and V by 0 bases; bases with no gene match: 27. CDR3 size: 23 residues. DNA of the CDR3: TGTGCTCTTGGGGAACTAAGGTTCCCCCTGGGGGACCTTTGGTCCCCAAACTCCGATAAACTCATCTTT. It specifies CALGELRFPLGDLWSPNSDKLIF.

The chain uses TRDV1 and TRDJ1; D gene ambiguous. V was pared by 0 bases and J by 0 bases, with 14 bases between. CDR1 is TSWWSYY, CDR2 QGS, per germline. The CDR3 is 17 amino acids. CDR3 sequence reads: CALGELEAMAYTDKLIF. Here the CDR3 DNA reads TGTGCTCTTGGGGAACTCGAAGCAATGGCGTACACCGATAAACTCATCTTT.

As concerns this clone: One base separates it from a far larger clone, so it is likely a read error. This chain joins TRDV1 and TRDJ1; 13 positions match TRDD3. With V trimmed by 1 base and J by 0 bases, 38 bases remained unmatched. Germline CDR1 TSWWSYY, CDR2 QGS. The CDR3 has 29 residues. The CDR3 region has the DNA TGTGCTCTTGGGGAACCAGCTGGGTATCTGCCTTCCTTCACTTTACTGGGGGATACGCGGAATCTGTACACCGATAAACTCATCTTT. It codes for CALGEPAGYLPSFTLLGDTRNLYTDKLIF.